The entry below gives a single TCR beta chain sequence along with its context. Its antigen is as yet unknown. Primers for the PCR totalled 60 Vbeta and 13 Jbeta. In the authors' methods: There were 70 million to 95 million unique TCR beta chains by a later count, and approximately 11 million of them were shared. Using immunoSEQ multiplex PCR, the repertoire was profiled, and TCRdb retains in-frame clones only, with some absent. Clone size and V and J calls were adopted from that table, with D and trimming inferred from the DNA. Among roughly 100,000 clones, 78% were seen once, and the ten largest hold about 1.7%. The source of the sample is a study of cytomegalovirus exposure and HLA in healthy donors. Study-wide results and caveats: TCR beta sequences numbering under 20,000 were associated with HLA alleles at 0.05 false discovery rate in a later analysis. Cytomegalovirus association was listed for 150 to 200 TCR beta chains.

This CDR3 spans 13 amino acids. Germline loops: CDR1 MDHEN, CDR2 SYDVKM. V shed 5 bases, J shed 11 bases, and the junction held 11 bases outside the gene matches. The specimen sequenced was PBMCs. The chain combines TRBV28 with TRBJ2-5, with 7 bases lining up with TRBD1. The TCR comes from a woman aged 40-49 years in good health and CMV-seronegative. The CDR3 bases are TGTGCCAGCAGTCTTAACAGGGGTTGGGAGCAGTACTTC. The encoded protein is CASSLNRGWEQYF. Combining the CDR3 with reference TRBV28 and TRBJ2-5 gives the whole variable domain DVKVTQSSRYLVKRTGEKVFLECVQDMDHENMFWYRQDPGLGLRLIYFSYDVKMKEKGDIPEGYSVSREKKERFSLILESASTNQTSMYLCASSLNRGWEQYFGPGTRLLVL.